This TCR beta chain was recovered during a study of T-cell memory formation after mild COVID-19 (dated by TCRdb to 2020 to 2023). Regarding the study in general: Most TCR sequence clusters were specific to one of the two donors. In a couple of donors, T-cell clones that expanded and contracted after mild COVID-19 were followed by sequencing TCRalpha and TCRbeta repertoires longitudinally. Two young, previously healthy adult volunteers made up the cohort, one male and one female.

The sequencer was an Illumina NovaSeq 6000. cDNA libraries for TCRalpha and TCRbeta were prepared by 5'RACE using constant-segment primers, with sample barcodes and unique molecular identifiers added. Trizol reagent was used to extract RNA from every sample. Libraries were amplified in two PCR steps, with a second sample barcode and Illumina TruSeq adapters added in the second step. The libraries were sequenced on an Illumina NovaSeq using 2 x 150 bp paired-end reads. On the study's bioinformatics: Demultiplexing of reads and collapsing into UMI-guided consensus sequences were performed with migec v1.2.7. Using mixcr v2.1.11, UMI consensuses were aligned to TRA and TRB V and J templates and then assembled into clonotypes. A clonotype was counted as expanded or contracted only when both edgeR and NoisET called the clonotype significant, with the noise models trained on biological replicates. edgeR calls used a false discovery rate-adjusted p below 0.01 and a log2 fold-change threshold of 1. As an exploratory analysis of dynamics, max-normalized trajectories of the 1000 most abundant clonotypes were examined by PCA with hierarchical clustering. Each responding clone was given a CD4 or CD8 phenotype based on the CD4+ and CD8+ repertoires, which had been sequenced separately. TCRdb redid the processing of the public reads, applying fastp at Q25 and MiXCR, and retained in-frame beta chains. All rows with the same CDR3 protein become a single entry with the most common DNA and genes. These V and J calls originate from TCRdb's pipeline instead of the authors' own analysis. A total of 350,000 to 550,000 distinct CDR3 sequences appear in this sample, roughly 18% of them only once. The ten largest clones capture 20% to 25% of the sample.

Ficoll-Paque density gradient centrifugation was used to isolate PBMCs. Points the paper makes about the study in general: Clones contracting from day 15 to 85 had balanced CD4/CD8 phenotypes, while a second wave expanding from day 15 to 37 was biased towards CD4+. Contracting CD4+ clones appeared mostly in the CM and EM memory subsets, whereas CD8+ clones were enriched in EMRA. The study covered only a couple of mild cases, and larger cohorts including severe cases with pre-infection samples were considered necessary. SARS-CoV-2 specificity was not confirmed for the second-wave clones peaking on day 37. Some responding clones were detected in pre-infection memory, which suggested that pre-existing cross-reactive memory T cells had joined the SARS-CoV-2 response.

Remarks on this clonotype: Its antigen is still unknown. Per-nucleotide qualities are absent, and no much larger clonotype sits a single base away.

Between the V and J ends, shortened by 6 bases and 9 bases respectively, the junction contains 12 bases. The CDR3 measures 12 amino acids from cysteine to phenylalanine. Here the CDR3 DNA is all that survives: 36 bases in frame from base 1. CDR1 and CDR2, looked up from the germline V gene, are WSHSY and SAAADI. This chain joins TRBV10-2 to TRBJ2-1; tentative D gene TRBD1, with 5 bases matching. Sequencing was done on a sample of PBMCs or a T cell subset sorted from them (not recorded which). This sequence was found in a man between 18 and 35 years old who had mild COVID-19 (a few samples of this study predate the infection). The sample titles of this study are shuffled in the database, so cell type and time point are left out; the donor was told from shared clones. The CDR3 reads CASSNWGPEQFF. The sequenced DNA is TGCGCCAGCAGCAACTGGGGCCCTGAGCAGTTCTTC.